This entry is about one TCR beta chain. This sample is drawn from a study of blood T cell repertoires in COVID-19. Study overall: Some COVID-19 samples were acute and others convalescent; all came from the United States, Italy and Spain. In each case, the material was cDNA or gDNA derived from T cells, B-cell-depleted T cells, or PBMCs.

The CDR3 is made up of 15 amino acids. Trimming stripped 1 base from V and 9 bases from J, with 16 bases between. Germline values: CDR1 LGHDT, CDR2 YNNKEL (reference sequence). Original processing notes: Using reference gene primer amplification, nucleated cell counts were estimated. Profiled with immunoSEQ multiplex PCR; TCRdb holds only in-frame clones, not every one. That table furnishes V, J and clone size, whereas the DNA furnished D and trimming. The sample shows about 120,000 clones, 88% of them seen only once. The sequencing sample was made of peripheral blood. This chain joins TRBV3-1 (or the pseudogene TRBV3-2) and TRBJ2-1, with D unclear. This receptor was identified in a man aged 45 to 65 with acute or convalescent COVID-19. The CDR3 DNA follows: TGTGCCAGCAGCCAAGCCGGGTTTCCCCTGGGTGAGCAGTTCTTC. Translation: CASSQAGFPLGEQFF.